This T cell receptor (beta chain) was profiled in a study of type 1 regulatory T cells. Overall study context: T-allo10 is an in vitro-generated, Tr1-enriched CD4 T cell product specific for alloantigen.

Whole-study findings and limits: Compared with non-type 1 regulatory T cells, type 1 regulatory T cells showed a more restricted TCR repertoire.

Details on this clonotype: Antigen unknown.

V lost 1 base, J lost 0 bases, and 10 bases lay in between. The germline gives CDR1 DFQATT, CDR2 SNEGSKA (reference sequence). This CDR3 spans 16 amino acids. MiXCR, run by TCRdb on the reads, gives a single entry per CDR3 protein. The sample lists about 62,000 distinct CDR3 sequences, less than 65% occurring once. The source is a human donor in good health. The specimen was cultured non-Tr1 T cells, either the whole culture or a sorted T cell fraction (not recorded which). This sequence joins TRBV20-1 and TRBJ2-6, with a possible D match to TRBD1 (6 bases). The CDR3 DNA sequence: TGCAGTGCTAGAGGGGACACAAGCTCTGGGGCCAACGTCCTGACTTTC. Its protein is CSARGDTSSGANVLTF.